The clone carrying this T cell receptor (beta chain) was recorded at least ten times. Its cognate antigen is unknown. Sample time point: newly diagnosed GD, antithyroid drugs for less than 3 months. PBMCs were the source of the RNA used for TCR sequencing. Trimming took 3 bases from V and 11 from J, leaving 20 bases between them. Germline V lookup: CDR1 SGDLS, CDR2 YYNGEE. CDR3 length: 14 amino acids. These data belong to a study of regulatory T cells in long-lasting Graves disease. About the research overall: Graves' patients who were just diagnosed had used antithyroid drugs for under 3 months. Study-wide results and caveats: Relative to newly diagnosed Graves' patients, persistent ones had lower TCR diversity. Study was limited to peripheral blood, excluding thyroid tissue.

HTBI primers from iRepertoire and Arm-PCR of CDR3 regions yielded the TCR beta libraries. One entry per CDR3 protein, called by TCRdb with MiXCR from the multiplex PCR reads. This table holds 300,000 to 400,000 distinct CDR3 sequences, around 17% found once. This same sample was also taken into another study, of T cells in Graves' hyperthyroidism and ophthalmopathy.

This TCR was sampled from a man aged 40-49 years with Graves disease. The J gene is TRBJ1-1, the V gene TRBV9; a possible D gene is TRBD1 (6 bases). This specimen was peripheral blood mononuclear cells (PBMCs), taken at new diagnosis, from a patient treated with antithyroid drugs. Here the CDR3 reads CASSGRTGTRDAFF. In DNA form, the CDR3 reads TGTGCCAGCAGCGGCCGCACAGGGACCCGTGATGCTTTCTTT.